What follows describes a single T cell receptor beta chain. Its antigen is currently unknown. In this CDR3 the conserved last residue, phenylalanine or tryptophan, is missing, so a read error is likely. The amount of total RNA extracted per sample was at least 6 micrograms. A second PCR, run for 7 to 11 cycles, used a sample-barcoded 5' primer plus a J-beta primer mix. At least 3 million CDR3-containing paired-end reads were obtained per sample. Using its own MiXCR run on the 5' RACE reads, TCRdb lists one record per CDR3 protein. Here the sample spans about 1,800,000 distinct CDR3 sequences, 25% to 30% being singletons. This record comes from a study of blood T cells in healthy people across ages. Background on the study: Capture by template switching was about one barcoded beta molecule per two T cells. Study conclusions and caveats: Naive CD4+ cell counts and diversity both ran higher in long-lived than in aged donors.

Germline loops: CDR1 SQVTM, CDR2 ANQGSEA. The CDR3 loop spans 17 amino acids. J lost 2 bases, V lost 2 bases, and 14 bases had no gene match. The specimen sequenced was blood. This chain connects TRBV29-1 to TRBJ2-7; 8 positions agree with TRBD1. This receptor was identified in a woman aged 25 to 39 in good health. CDR3 in amino acids: CSVEIGQGNLRAYEQYL. Here the CDR3 DNA reads TGCAGCGTTGAAATCGGACAGGGCAACCTCCGCGCCTACGAGCAGTACCTC.